The 5 T cell receptor beta chains in this list originate from one sample, sequenced in a study of cytomegalovirus exposure and HLA in healthy donors. This PCR relied on a set of 60 Vbeta primers and 13 Jbeta primers. The table came from immunoSEQ multiplex PCR; TCRdb's copy has only in-frame clones and leaves some out. Here the sample spans around 67,000 clones, 70% to 80% being singletons. Specimen: PBMCs. The receptors shown here come from a man younger than 35 in good health and CMV-seropositive.

The chain has TRBV30 and TRBJ2-7; 8 nucleotides line up with TRBD1. The CDR3 consists of 14 residues. Germline CDR1 and CDR2: GTSNPN and SVGIG (reference sequence). J lost 6 bases, V lost 3 bases, and 10 bases had no gene match. CDR3 in amino acids: CAWSRKDRAPEQYF. The CDR3, as DNA: TGTGCCTGGAGCCGCAAGGACAGGGCACCCGAGCAGTACTTC.

V usage is TRBV7-9 and J usage is TRBJ2-3, with D possibly matching TRBD2 (6 bases). V was pared by 3 bases and J by 6 bases, with 13 bases between. The CDR3 consists of 14 residues. Germline V CDR1 and CDR2: SEHNR, FQNEAQ (reference sequence). The CDR3 loop reads CASSLTSTADTQYF. CDR3 nucleotide sequence: TGTGCCAGCAGCTTGACTAGTACCGCGGATACGCAGTATTTT.

V gene TRBV28 combines with J gene TRBJ2-7; D might be TRBD1 (5 bases). From germline, CDR1 is MDHEN and CDR2 SYDVKM. The CDR3 spans 13 residues. Trimming took 9 bases from V and 0 from J, leaving 12 bases between them. The DNA for the CDR3 is TGTGCCAGTCAGGGTCGGTTCTCCTACGAGCAGTACTTC. Amino acid sequence: CASQGRFSYEQYF.

The chain has TRBV19 and TRBJ2-3, with a tentative D call TRBD1 (5 bases). V gave up 0 bases and J gave up 4 bases, with 11 bases separating them. The CDR3 is made up of 15 amino acids. Germline-derived CDR1 and CDR2 are LNHDA and SQIVND (reference sequence). The CDR3 sequence is CASSIEVGLADTQYF. The CDR3 coding sequence is TGTGCCAGTAGTATAGAAGTGGGGCTCGCAGATACGCAGTATTTT. Together with reference TRBV19 and TRBJ2-3, the CDR3 gives the full variable domain: DGGITQSPKYLFRKEGQNVTLSCEQNLNHDAMYWYRQDPGQGLRLIYYSQIVNDFQKGDIAEGYSVSREKKESFPLTVTSAQKNPTAFYLCASSIEVGLADTQYFGPGTRLTVL.

The chain couples TRBV28 to TRBJ1-1; 7 bases fit TRBD1. This CDR3 is built from 15 residues. Trimming removed 2 bases from V and 11 bases from J; junction bases left unmatched: 14. Looked up from germline, CDR1 is MDHEN and CDR2 is SYDVKM. CDR3 sequence: CASSLSHSGRGYAFF. CDR3 DNA: TGTGCCAGCAGTTTAAGTCACTCTGGCAGGGGGTACGCTTTCTTT.